This T cell receptor beta chain came from a study of identical twins. Regarding the study as a whole: Insertions were fewer in abundant cord blood beta clonotypes, whereas memory repertoires showed none of this pattern.

About this clonotype: As yet, its antigen is unknown.

In TCRdb, the 5' RACE reads were re-called with MiXCR into one record per CDR3 protein. The sample includes hundreds of thousands of distinct CDR3 sequences, around 12% of them seen just once. Germline V gene sequence: CDR1 MGHRA, CDR2 YSYEKL. With 8 bases removed from V and 4 bases from J, the gap between germline ends came to 17 bases. The CDR3 is made up of 14 amino acids. The same data also went into a second study, on yellow fever vaccine responses in identical twins. That report notes: Twins' vaccine T cell response reportedly seemed partly convergent, partly personalized.

Sample: CD8+ T cells sorted from blood. This TCR derives from a woman aged 18-35 years in good health. The chain carries TRBV4-1 and TRBJ1-2; a possible D gene is TRBD1 (5 bases). The CDR3 loop reads CASWGRGPGYGYTF. CDR3 sequence (DNA): TGCGCCAGCTGGGGGAGGGGCCCTGGCTATGGCTACACCTTC.